These 10 T cell receptor beta chains came from one sample sequenced in a study of T-cell memory formation after mild COVID-19. TCRdb called the 5' RACE reads again in MiXCR, with one record for every CDR3 protein. The sample records about 350,000 distinct CDR3 sequences, around 27% being singletons. Specimen: PBMCs or a T cell subset sorted from them (not recorded which). The receptors derive from an adult woman who had mild COVID-19 (a few samples of this study predate the infection). Cell type and time point are not known.

The chain links TRBV20-1 to TRBJ2-7, with TRBD2 matching over 13 bases. CDR1 and CDR2 from the germline V gene are DFQATT and SNEGSKA (reference sequence). The CDR3 is made up of 19 amino acids. V trimming: 0 bases; J trimming: 4 bases; junction bases outside the gene matches: 15. This CDR3 is CSARDLGTSGIRTTYEQYF. The CDR3, as DNA: TGCAGTGCTAGAGATCTGGGGACTAGCGGGATTCGTACGACTTACGAGCAGTACTTC.

This clonotype was counted a few times. The chain carries TRBV12-3 or TRBV12-4 and TRBJ2-1; no reliable D call. V lost 2 bases, J lost 8 bases, and 10 bases lay in between. CDR3 size: 13 residues. The CDR3 reads CASSLRLVYEQFF. The CDR3 region has the DNA TGTGCCAGCAGTTTACGGCTAGTATATGAGCAGTTCTTC.

This clonotype occurred a few times. CDR3 amino acids: CASSRRVGPPGGYTF. For the CDR3, the DNA is TGTGCCAGCAGCCGGAGGGTGGGGCCCCCGGGTGGCTACACCTTC. The rearrangement uses TRBV7-2 and TRBJ1-2; tentative D call: TRBD1 (5 bases). V lost 5 bases, J lost 7 bases, and 20 bases lay in between. The CDR3 loop spans 15 amino acids. Germline V CDR1 and CDR2: SGHTA, FQGNSA.

CDR3 in amino acids: CASSDRERTQSTDTQYF. Here the CDR3 DNA reads TGTGCCAGCAGTGACCGGGAGAGAACCCAAAGCACAGATACGCAGTATTTT. V gene TRBV7-8 combines with J gene TRBJ2-3, with TRBD2 as a possible D gene (6 bases). This CDR3 region has 17 residues. Germline lookup yields CDR1 SGHVS and CDR2 FQNEAQ. Deletions cut 6 bases from V and 0 bases from J, with 19 bases between.

This clonotype has a handful of counts. This chain links TRBV5-6 with TRBJ2-1, with D possibly being TRBD2 (5 bases). Germline assignment: CDR1 SGHDT and CDR2 YYEEEE. The CDR3 spans 13 residues. Between the trimmed V and J ends, which lost 5 bases and 6 bases, there was a span of 12 bases. Here the CDR3 DNA reads TGTGCCAGCAGGGAAGTAGGAGGCAATGAGCAGTTCTTC. Amino acids: CASREVGGNEQFF.

The chain combines TRBV6-5 with TRBJ1-4; TRBD1 matches at 8 bases. With 2 bases clipped from V and 7 bases from J, the junction kept 3 bases outside the gene matches. Per germline, CDR1 MNHEY and CDR2 SVGAGI. The CDR3 extends over 14 amino acids. CDR3 in amino acids: CASSYGGTGEKLFF. CDR3 nucleotides: TGTGCCAGCAGTTACGGCGGGACAGGTGAAAAACTGTTTTTT.

This clonotype occurred a few times. J is TRBJ2-7 and V is TRBV6-2 or TRBV6-3; TRBD1 matches 7 bases. In germline, CDR1 is MNHEY, CDR2 SVGEGT. V lost 2 bases, J lost 5 bases, and 9 bases stayed unmatched. The CDR3 runs to 15 residues. CDR3: CASSYDRQGAHEQYF. As DNA, the CDR3 is TGTGCCAGCAGTTACGACCGACAGGGTGCTCACGAGCAGTACTTC.

This clonotype was counted once. The rearrangement uses TRBV5-1 and TRBJ2-3, with TRBD2 identical over 10 bases. Germline lookup yields CDR1 SGHRS and CDR2 YFSETQ. This CDR3 is 17 amino acids long. Trimming took 4 bases from V and 4 from J; bases not matched to a gene: 12. The CDR3 here is CASSPLAGALGADTQYF. The DNA of the CDR3 is TGCGCCAGCAGCCCCCTAGCGGGAGCCCTCGGGGCAGATACGCAGTATTTT. The variable domain in full, with the rest retrieved from reference TRBV5-1 and TRBJ2-3, is KAGVTQTPRYLIKTRGQQVTLSCSPISGHRSVSWYQQTPGQGLQFLFEYFSETQRNKGNFPGRFSGRQFSNSRSEMNVSTLELGDSALYLCASSPLAGALGADTQYFGPGTRLTVL.

This clonotype appeared a few times. The chain links TRBV6-5 to TRBJ2-6; D is ambiguous. The CDR3 is made up of 14 amino acids. Germline-derived CDR1 and CDR2 are MNHEY and SVGAGI. V lost 7 bases to trimming and J lost 0 bases, with 7 bases between them. For the CDR3, the DNA is TGTGCCAGCATGTCGCTCTCTGGGGCCAACGTCCTGACTTTC. Its protein product is CASMSLSGANVLTF.

This chain uses TRBV6-1 with TRBJ2-1; weak D call: TRBD1 (6 bases). CDR1 and CDR2 from the germline V gene are MNHNS and SASEGT. Trimming left V 8 bases short and J 5 bases short, with 19 bases between. The CDR3 totals 15 residues. The CDR3 region has the DNA TGTGCCAGCTCCCTTGTGGGGGCTGGCAACAATGAGCAGTTCTTC. As protein: CASSLVGAGNNEQFF.